The 20 T cell receptor beta chains presented below share a single source sample, sequenced in a study of T cell responses to AZD1222 COVID-19 vaccine. Sequenced by immunoSEQ multiplex PCR; TCRdb stores in-frame clones only, minus some. Of around 99,000 clones in the sample, 88% were seen once. The sample here was peripheral blood, taken on day 0 of MenACWY control vaccination. The receptor set was obtained from an adult in good health.

The chain recombines TRBV5-4 with TRBJ1-2; the D is unclear. V was pared by 4 bases and J by 2 bases, with 9 bases between. The length of the CDR3 is 13 residues. The V gene's germline CDR1 is SGHNT and CDR2 YYREEE (reference sequence). CDR3 sequence: CASSRTGNYGYTF. As DNA, the CDR3 is TGTGCCAGCAGCCGGACGGGGAACTATGGCTACACCTTC. The whole variable domain, remainder taken from reference TRBV5-4 and TRBJ1-2, is ETGVTQSPTHLIKTRGQQVTLRCSSQSGHNTVSWYQQALGQGPQFIFQYYREEENGRGNFPPRFSGLQFPNYSSELNVNALELDDSALYLCASSRTGNYGYTFGSGTRLTVV.

This clone was counted a few times. J is TRBJ2-7 and V is TRBV2; D gene unclear. V was clipped by 2 bases and J by 6 bases, with 5 bases between them. The CDR3 is 11 amino acids. Germline CDR1 is SNHLY and CDR2 is FYNNEI. The CDR3 region is CASSEYSEQYF. CDR3 sequence (DNA): TGTGCCAGCAGTGAATACTCCGAGCAGTACTTC.

The CDR3 protein is CASSVRVGTYNEQFF. The CDR3 region has the DNA TGTGCCAGCAGTGTGAGGGTCGGAACCTACAATGAGCAGTTCTTC. The chain combines TRBV2 with TRBJ2-1; D perhaps matches TRBD2 (5 bases). Germline V gives CDR1 SNHLY, CDR2 FYNNEI. Trimming shortened V by 4 bases and J by 2 bases, and 12 bases separated the two germline ends. The CDR3 spans 15 residues.

The rearrangement joins TRBV7-7 to TRBJ2-2; TRBD1 or TRBD2 may be the D gene (5 bases each). The CDR3 spans 14 residues. Deletions cut 1 base from V and 7 bases from J, with 10 bases between. Germline values: CDR1 SSHAT, CDR2 FNYEAQ (reference sequence). The CDR3 spells CASSLEGRVGELFF. The CDR3 nucleotides are TGTGCCAGCAGCTTAGAGGGGCGGGTCGGGGAGCTGTTTTTT.

This rearrangement joins TRBV7-8 to TRBJ1-1; unclear D gene. V was trimmed by 4 bases and J by 1 base, leaving 13 bases between them. Germline CDR1 and CDR2: SGHVS and FQNEAQ. This CDR3 contains 15 residues. CDR3 nucleotides: TGTGCCAGCAGCTCGTCAAGGACGGAGAACACTGAAGCTTTCTTT. This sequence encodes CASSSSRTENTEAFF.

The chain joins TRBV6-5 to TRBJ1-1, with D perhaps TRBD1 (6 bases). The germline V gene has CDR1 MNHEY and CDR2 SVGAGI. The germline V and J ends were trimmed by 10 bases and 11 bases, with 17 bases remaining between them. This CDR3 has 11 amino acids. The CDR3 loop is CATTGFFGAFF. The CDR3 DNA is TGTGCCACCACAGGGTTTTTCGGGGCTTTCTTT.

The rearrangement links TRBV3-1 (or the pseudogene TRBV3-2) to TRBJ1-5; possible D gene TRBD1, 6 bases. The CDR3 length is 15 residues. Germline assignment: CDR1 LGHDT and CDR2 YNNKEL (reference sequence). Trimming removed 8 bases from V and 3 bases from J, with 17 bases in between. For the CDR3, the DNA is TGTGCCAGCTCGACAGGCCGTTCCGTCAATCAGCCCCAGCATTTT. It is translated as CASSTGRSVNQPQHF.

The chain has TRBV30 and TRBJ1-2, with 8 nucleotides matching TRBD1. The length of the CDR3 is 11 residues. CDR1 is GTSNPN, CDR2 SVGIG, per germline (reference sequence). Trimming took 5 bases from V and 6 from J; bases not matched to a gene: 2. DNA for the CDR3: TGTGCCTGGTGGACAGGGCATGGCTACACCTTC. Translating gives CAWWTGHGYTF.

The chain combines TRBV13 with TRBJ1-4, with D tentatively TRBD1 (5 bases). Between the trimmed V and J ends, which lost 4 bases and 4 bases, there was a span of 10 bases. The germline V gene has CDR1 PRHDT and CDR2 FYEKMQ (reference sequence). This CDR3 is built from 14 residues. The CDR3 region is CASSSWGVNEKLFF. For the CDR3, the DNA is TGTGCCAGCAGCTCATGGGGGGTTAATGAAAAACTGTTTTTT.

The chain carries TRBV28 and TRBJ2-7; D is uncertain. This CDR3 has 12 amino acids. Trimming cost V 9 bases and J 0 bases, with 9 bases left between them. Germline V gene data show CDR1 as MDHEN and CDR2 as SYDVKM. The CDR3: CASGQNSYEQYF. DNA of the CDR3: TGTGCCAGTGGCCAGAACTCCTACGAGCAGTACTTC.

The gene calls are TRBV5-4 and TRBJ1-1; D is uncertain. There are 14 residues in the CDR3. Looked up from germline, CDR1 is SGHNT and CDR2 is YYREEE (reference sequence). Trimming left V 5 bases short and J 2 bases short, with 13 bases between. CDR3 bases: TGTGCCAGCAGGACCTTGGGGAAAAACACTGAAGCTTTCTTT. It yields the protein CASRTLGKNTEAFF.

The chain recombines TRBV28 with TRBJ2-6, with D maybe TRBD1 (5 bases). The germline V and J ends were trimmed by 3 bases and 0 bases, with 6 bases remaining between them. CDR3 length: 15 amino acids. Germline values: CDR1 MDHEN, CDR2 SYDVKM. CDR3 protein: CASSFGASGANVLTF. In DNA form, the CDR3 reads TGTGCCAGCAGTTTTGGGGCCTCTGGGGCCAACGTCCTGACTTTC.

This chain joins TRBV7-9 and TRBJ1-2; D gene uncertain. CDR1 is SEHNR and CDR2 is FQNEAQ in the germline V gene (reference sequence). V was shortened by 2 bases and J by 6 bases, with 4 bases between the two germline ends. The length of the CDR3 is 11 residues. CDR3 sequence (DNA): TGTGCCAGCAGCTTAAACGATGGCTACACCTTC. This sequence encodes CASSLNDGYTF.

V gene TRBV11-2 combines with J gene TRBJ1-1; a possible D gene is TRBD1 (5 bases). The length of the CDR3 is 14 residues. V was pared by 1 base and J by 9 bases, with 15 bases between. The germline CDR1 and CDR2 sequences are SGHAT and FQNNGV. The CDR3 sequence is CASSLGGTGGQAFF. As DNA, the CDR3 is TGTGCCAGCAGCTTAGGAGGGACCGGAGGCCAAGCTTTCTTT.

The chain carries TRBV5-1 and TRBJ2-5; 7 positions match TRBD2. Germline V gene data show CDR1 as SGHRS and CDR2 as YFSETQ. The junction had 10 bases not matched to a gene; V was cut back by 3 bases and J by 2 bases. There are 16 residues in the CDR3. This CDR3 is CASSSPSGVGQETQYF. In nucleotides, the CDR3 is TGCGCCAGCAGCTCCCCCAGCGGGGTTGGTCAAGAGACCCAGTACTTC.

This chain joins TRBV3-1 (or the pseudogene TRBV3-2) and TRBJ2-5, with 8 bases identical to TRBD2. Trimming at V came to 0 bases and at J to 4 bases, leaving 13 bases not matched to a gene. Germline V gene sequence: CDR1 LGHDT, CDR2 YNNKEL (reference sequence). The CDR3 loop spans 18 amino acids. The CDR3 DNA sequence: TGTGCCAGCAGCCAAGAAGCCATCGCGGGGGGCCAGGCAGAGACCCAGTACTTC. Protein: CASSQEAIAGGQAETQYF.

Only a few counts were recorded for this clone. The chain combines TRBV6-1 with TRBJ1-5; no firm D call. Germline V gene data show CDR1 as MNHNS and CDR2 as SASEGT. V gave up 4 bases and J gave up 3 bases, with 16 bases separating them. The CDR3 is 16 amino acids. The CDR3 region has the DNA TGTGCCAGCAGTGCGTACCTGCCGGGCCCCAATCAGCCCCAGCATTTT. Translation gives CASSAYLPGPNQPQHF.

The V and J genes are TRBV9 and TRBJ2-7, with a tentative D call TRBD2 (5 bases). The CDR3 sequence is 15 residues long. V was shortened by 4 bases and J by 2 bases, with 16 bases between the two germline ends. The germline V gene encodes CDR1 SGDLS and CDR2 YYNGEE. The CDR3 DNA is TGTGCCAGCAGCCCAGGACTTGGCGTTCCCTACGAGCAGTACTTC. Its translation: CASSPGLGVPYEQYF.

This clone has just one count. This chain joins TRBV7-6 and TRBJ1-6, with TRBD1 matching over 8 bases. Germline-derived CDR1 and CDR2 are SGHVS and FNYEAQ. The CDR3 sequence is 15 residues long. V shed 4 bases and J 4 bases; nucleotides not matched to a gene: 3. The DNA for the CDR3 is TGTGCCAGCAGCTCTCGGACAGGGTATAATTCACCCCTCCACTTT. Its protein is CASSSRTGYNSPLHF.

As to this clone: Other DNA sequences in the same sample also yield this CDR3. V gene TRBV5-1 combines with J gene TRBJ1-4, with D perhaps TRBD1 (5 bases). The V end lost 3 bases, the J end lost 2 bases, and 8 bases lay between the germline ends. CDR3 length equals 14 residues. CDR1 SGHRS and CDR2 YFSETQ come from the germline V gene. In nucleotides, the CDR3 is TGCGCCAGCAGCTCCGACAGCACTAATGAAAAACTGTTTTTT. Amino acids: CASSSDSTNEKLFF. The full variable domain, in which reference TRBV5-1 and TRBJ1-4 provide the parts outside the CDR3, is KAGVTQTPRYLIKTRGQQVTLSCSPISGHRSVSWYQQTPGQGLQFLFEYFSETQRNKGNFPGRFSGRQFSNSRSEMNVSTLELGDSALYLCASSSDSTNEKLFFGSGTQLSVL.